A single T cell receptor beta chain is shown here with its context. The data were taken from a study of blood T cell repertoires in COVID-19. Across the study: What the recovered Cohort 3 donors had was two negative PCRs, clearance, or symptom resolution. T cells, B-cell-depleted T cells, or PBMCs provided the cDNA or gDNA that served as material.

In the source study's methods: Using reference gene primer amplification, nucleated cell counts were estimated. Measured with immunoSEQ multiplex PCR; TCRdb has only the in-frame clones, and not every one. The V and J calls and clone size were taken over from that table, and D and trimming were inferred from the DNA. The sample shows approximately 250,000 clones, 70% to 90% of them seen only once. Categorization into cohorts depended on clinical history that participants reported. The receptor's source is a woman aged 55-69 years in a cohort exposed to, infected with or recovered from COVID-19 (not recorded which). Sequenced sample: PBMCs or T cells enriched from blood (not recorded which).

The CDR3 sequence: CASSLSGLEREQFF. The CDR3, as DNA: TGCGCCAGCAGCTTGTCCGGACTAGAACGTGAGCAGTTCTTC. The chain combines TRBV5-1 with TRBJ2-1, with TRBD2 matching over 7 bases. V lost 1 base to trimming and J lost 9 bases; unmatched junction nucleotides: 7. From germline, CDR1 is SGHRS and CDR2 YFSETQ. The CDR3 is made up of 14 amino acids.